This entry lists 7 T cell receptor beta chains sequenced from one sample in a study of neoadjuvant anti-PD-1 for oral cavity cancer. Assay: immunoSEQ multiplex PCR; the TCRdb copy retains only in-frame clones and omits some. The sample includes fewer than 11,000 clones, under 75% of them seen just once. Documented time point: after neoadjuvant nivolumab, at surgical resection. The specimen comprised tumor tissue, sampled after nivolumab (anti-PD-1) treatment. The receptors derive from a person aged 35-79 years with oral cavity squamous cell carcinoma.

This chain connects TRBV19 to TRBJ2-1, with unresolved D. The CDR3 is 18 amino acids. Germline CDR1 and CDR2: LNHDA and SQIVND (reference sequence). V gave up 4 bases and J gave up 7 bases, with 26 bases separating them. The CDR3 DNA follows: TGTGCCAGTAGTACCCCGTTCTCCGGCGCCCAGTCATTTAATGAGCAGTTCTTC. Amino acids: CASSTPFSGAQSFNEQFF.

The chain employs TRBV5-4 and TRBJ2-5; the D gene could be TRBD1 or TRBD2 (5 bases each). The CDR3 totals 16 residues. V was cut by 2 bases and J by 3 bases, with 17 bases left in between. Germline CDR1 reads SGHNT; CDR2 reads YYREEE (reference sequence). CDR3 sequence reads: CASSFGQGRGKETQYF. The CDR3 DNA reads TGTGCCAGCAGCTTTGGGCAGGGCAGAGGGAAAGAGACCCAGTACTTC.

V is TRBV28 and J is TRBJ1-3; 9 bases are a match to TRBD1. This CDR3 contains 13 residues. J was trimmed by 8 bases and V by 6 bases; bases with no gene match: 5. The germline CDR1 and CDR2 sequences are MDHEN and SYDVKM. CDR3 residues: CASRRQGGHTIYF. The CDR3 DNA sequence: TGTGCCAGCAGGAGACAGGGGGGACACACCATATATTTT.

This clone was counted a single time. The chain recombines TRBV21-1 with TRBJ2-5; TRBD1, the table's D call, lacks a check against the DNA. TRBV21-1 is listed as a pseudogene. The CDR3 consists of 13 residues. CDR3 amino acids: CASSSGGEETQYF. The CDR3 region has the DNA TGTGCCAGCAGCAGTGGGGGCGAAGAGACCCAGTACTTC.

This clone was observed a few times. This CDR3 reads CAWSVRGSPLHF. CDR3 DNA: TGTGCCTGGAGTGTACGCGGTTCACCCCTCCACTTT. V is TRBV30 and J is TRBJ1-6; no reliable D call. The CDR3 length is 12 residues. From germline, CDR1 is GTSNPN and CDR2 SVGIG (reference sequence). V gave up 0 bases and J gave up 9 bases, with 6 bases separating them.

The chain employs TRBV5-1 and TRBJ2-1; tentatively, D is TRBD2 (6 bases). Per germline, CDR1 SGHRS and CDR2 YFSETQ. The CDR3 runs 14 residues. The V end lost 4 bases, the J end lost 4 bases, and 12 bases lay between the germline ends. The chain's CDR3 is CASSLGGGYNEQFF. CDR3 nucleotide sequence: TGCGCCAGCAGCCTGGGTGGGGGGTACAATGAGCAGTTCTTC.

The chain employs TRBV7-9 and TRBJ2-1; no definite D call. V shed 4 bases and J shed 3 bases, with 13 bases lying between them. Germline V gives CDR1 SEHNR, CDR2 FQNEAQ (reference sequence). The CDR3 has 15 residues. CDR3 nucleotides: TGTGCCAGCAGCTCCCAGACCGATTTCTACAATGAGCAGTTCTTC. Its protein product is CASSSQTDFYNEQFF.